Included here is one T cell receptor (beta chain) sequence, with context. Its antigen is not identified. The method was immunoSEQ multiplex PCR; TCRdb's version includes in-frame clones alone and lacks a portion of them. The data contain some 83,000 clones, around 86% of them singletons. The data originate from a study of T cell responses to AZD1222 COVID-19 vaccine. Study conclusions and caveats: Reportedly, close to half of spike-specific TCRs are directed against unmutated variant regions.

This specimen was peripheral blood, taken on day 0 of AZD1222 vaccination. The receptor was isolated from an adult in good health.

The CDR3 here is CASSLGPEQFF. CDR3 coding DNA: TGTGCCAGCAGCTTAGGTCCGGAGCAGTTCTTC. The chain combines TRBV11-3 with TRBJ2-1; D ambiguous. This CDR3 contains 11 residues. Trimming shortened V by 1 base and J by 10 bases, and 5 bases separated the two germline ends. Per germline, CDR1 SGHNT and CDR2 YENEEA.